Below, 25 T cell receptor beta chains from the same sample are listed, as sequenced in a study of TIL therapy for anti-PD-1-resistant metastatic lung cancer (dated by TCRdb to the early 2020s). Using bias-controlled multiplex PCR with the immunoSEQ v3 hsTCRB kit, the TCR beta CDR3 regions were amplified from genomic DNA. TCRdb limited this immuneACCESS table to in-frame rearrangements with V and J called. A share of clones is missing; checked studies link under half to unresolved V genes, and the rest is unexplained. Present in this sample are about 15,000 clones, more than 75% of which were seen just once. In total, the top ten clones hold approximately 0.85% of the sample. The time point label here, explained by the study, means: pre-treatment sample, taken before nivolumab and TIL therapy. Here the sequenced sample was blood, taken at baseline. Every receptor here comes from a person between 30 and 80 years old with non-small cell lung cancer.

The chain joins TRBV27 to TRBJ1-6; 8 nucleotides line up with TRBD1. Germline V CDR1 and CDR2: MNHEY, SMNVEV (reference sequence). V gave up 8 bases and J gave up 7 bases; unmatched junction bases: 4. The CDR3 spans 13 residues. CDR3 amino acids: CASFGQGNSPLHF. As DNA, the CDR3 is TGTGCCAGCTTTGGACAGGGAAATTCACCCCTCCACTTT.

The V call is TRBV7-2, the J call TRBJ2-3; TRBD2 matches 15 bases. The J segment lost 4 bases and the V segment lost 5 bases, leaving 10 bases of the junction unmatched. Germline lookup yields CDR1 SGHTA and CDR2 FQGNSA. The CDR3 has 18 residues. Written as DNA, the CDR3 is TGTGCCAGCAGCCCTCGGACTAGCGGGAGGGCCGTTGCAGATACGCAGTATTTT. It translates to CASSPRTSGRAVADTQYF. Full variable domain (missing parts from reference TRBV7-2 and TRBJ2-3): GAGVSQSPSNKVTEKGKDVELRCDPISGHTALYWYRQSLGQGLEFLIYFQGNSAPDKSGLPSDRFSAERTGGSVSTLTIQRTQQEDSAVYLCASSPRTSGRAVADTQYFGPGTRLTVL.

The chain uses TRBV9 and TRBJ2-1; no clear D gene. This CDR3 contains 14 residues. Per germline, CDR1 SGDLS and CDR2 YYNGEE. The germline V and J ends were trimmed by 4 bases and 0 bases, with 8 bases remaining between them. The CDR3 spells CASSQLGSYNEQFF. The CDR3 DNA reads TGTGCCAGCAGCCAACTGGGCTCCTACAATGAGCAGTTCTTC. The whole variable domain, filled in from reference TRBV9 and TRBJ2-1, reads DSGVTQTPKHLITATGQRVTLRCSPRSGDLSVYWYQQSLDQGLQFLIQYYNGEERAKGNILERFSAQQFPDLHSELNLSSLELGDSALYFCASSQLGSYNEQFFGPGTRLTVL.

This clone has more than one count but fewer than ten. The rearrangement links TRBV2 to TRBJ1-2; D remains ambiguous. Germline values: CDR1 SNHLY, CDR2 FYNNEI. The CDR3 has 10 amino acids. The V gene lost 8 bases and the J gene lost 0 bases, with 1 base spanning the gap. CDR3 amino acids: CASANYGYTF. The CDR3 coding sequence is TGTGCCAGCGCTAACTATGGCTACACCTTC. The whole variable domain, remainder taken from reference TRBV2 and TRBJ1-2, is EPEVTQTPSHQVTQMGQEVILRCVPISNHLYFYWYRQILGQKVEFLVSFYNNEISEKSEIFDDQFSVERPDGSNFTLKIRSTKLEDSAMYFCASANYGYTFGSGTRLTVV.

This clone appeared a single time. DNA of the CDR3: TGTGCCAGCAGCCTCGCCTGGGGCAATCAGCCCCAGCATTTT. Protein sequence: CASSLAWGNQPQHF. The chain is built from TRBV11-2 and TRBJ1-5; D remains unclear. This CDR3 spans 14 amino acids. The V gene's germline CDR1 is SGHAT and CDR2 FQNNGV. V was trimmed by 5 bases and J by 2 bases, leaving 10 bases between them.

This CDR3 is CASSQDVRRAGRNEQFF. CDR3 nucleotide sequence: TGTGCCAGCAGCCAAGACGTACGGAGGGCCGGGCGCAATGAGCAGTTCTTC. The V and J genes are TRBV4-2 and TRBJ2-1; a possible D gene is TRBD2 (6 bases). This CDR3 is 17 amino acids long. In germline, CDR1 is LGHNA, CDR2 YNFKEQ. Trimming pared 0 bases from V and 6 bases from J, leaving 18 bases between.

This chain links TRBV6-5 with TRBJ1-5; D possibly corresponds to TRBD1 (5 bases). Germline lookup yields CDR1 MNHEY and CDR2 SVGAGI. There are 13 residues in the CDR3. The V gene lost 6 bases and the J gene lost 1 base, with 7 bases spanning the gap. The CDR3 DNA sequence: TGTGCCAGCAGGAGACAGAGCAATCAGCCCCAGCATTTT. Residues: CASRRQSNQPQHF.

Here the CDR3 reads CATSRPGTGNYGYTF. The CDR3 DNA sequence: TGTGCCACCAGCAGACCAGGGACAGGGAACTATGGCTACACCTTC. V is TRBV15 and J is TRBJ1-2, with 9 bases that match TRBD1. The CDR3 covers 15 residues. Trimming cost V 2 bases and J 2 bases; bases outside gene matches: 3. CDR1 and CDR2 from the germline V gene are LNHNV and YYDKDF (reference sequence). Based on the CDR3 plus reference TRBV15 and TRBJ1-2, the full variable domain is DAMVIQNPRYQVTQFGKPVTLSCSQTLNHNVMYWYQQKSSQAPKLLFHYYDKDFNNEADTPDNFQSRRPNTSFCFLDIRSPGLGDTAMYLCATSRPGTGNYGYTFGSGTRLTVV.

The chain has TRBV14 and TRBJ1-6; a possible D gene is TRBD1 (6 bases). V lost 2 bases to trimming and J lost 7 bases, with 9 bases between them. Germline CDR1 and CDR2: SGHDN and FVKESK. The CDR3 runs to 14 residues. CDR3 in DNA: TGTGCCAGCAGCCAACAGGGGACGAATTCACCCCTCCACTTT. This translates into CASSQQGTNSPLHF.

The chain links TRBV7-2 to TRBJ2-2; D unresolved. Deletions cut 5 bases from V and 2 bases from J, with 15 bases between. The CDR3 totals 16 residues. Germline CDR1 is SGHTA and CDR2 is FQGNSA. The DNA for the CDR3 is TGTGCCAGCAGCCCCCTGGGTAGGATAAACACCGGGGAGCTGTTTTTT. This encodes CASSPLGRINTGELFF. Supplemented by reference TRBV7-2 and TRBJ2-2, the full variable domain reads GAGVSQSPSNKVTEKGKDVELRCDPISGHTALYWYRQSLGQGLEFLIYFQGNSAPDKSGLPSDRFSAERTGGSVSTLTIQRTQQEDSAVYLCASSPLGRINTGELFFGEGSRLTVL.

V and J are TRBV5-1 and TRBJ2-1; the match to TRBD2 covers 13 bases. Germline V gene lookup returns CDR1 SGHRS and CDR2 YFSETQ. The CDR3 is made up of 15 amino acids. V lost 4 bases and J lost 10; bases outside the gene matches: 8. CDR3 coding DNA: TGCGCCAGCAGCGTTCGACTAGCGGGGGGAGGGGAGCAGTTCTTC. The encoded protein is CASSVRLAGGGEQFF.

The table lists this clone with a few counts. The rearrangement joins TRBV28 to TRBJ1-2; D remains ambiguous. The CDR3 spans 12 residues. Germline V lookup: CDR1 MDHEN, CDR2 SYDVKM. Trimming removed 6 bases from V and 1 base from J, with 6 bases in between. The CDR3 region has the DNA TGTGCCAGCAGAGAGGGTAACTATGGCTACACCTTC. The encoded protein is CASREGNYGYTF.

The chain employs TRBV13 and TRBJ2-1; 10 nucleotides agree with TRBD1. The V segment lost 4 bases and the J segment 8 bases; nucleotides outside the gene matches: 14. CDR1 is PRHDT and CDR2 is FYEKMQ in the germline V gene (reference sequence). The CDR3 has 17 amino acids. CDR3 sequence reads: CASSSDPGQGFGDEQFF. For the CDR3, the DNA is TGTGCCAGCAGCTCAGACCCGGGACAGGGGTTTGGGGATGAGCAGTTCTTC.

The CDR3 reads CASSLGRGSVDTGELFF. The CDR3 DNA follows: TGCGCCAGCAGCTTGGGACGGGGGTCGGTCGACACCGGGGAGCTGTTTTTT. V gene TRBV5-1 combines with J gene TRBJ2-2; maybe TRBD2 (6 bases). The V gene's germline CDR1 is SGHRS and CDR2 YFSETQ. Trimming left V 0 bases short and J 3 bases short, with 15 bases between. The CDR3 is made up of 17 amino acids. The variable domain in full, with the rest retrieved from reference TRBV5-1 and TRBJ2-2, is KAGVTQTPRYLIKTRGQQVTLSCSPISGHRSVSWYQQTPGQGLQFLFEYFSETQRNKGNFPGRFSGRQFSNSRSEMNVSTLELGDSALYLCASSLGRGSVDTGELFFGEGSRLTVL.

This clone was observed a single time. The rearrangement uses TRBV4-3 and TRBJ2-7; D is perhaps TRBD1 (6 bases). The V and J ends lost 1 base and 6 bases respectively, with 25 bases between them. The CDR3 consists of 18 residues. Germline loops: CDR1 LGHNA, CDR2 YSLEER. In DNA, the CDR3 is TGCGCCAGCAGCCAAGTACCCGGATCAAGGGACATCCCGAGCGAGCAGTACTTC. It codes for CASSQVPGSRDIPSEQYF.

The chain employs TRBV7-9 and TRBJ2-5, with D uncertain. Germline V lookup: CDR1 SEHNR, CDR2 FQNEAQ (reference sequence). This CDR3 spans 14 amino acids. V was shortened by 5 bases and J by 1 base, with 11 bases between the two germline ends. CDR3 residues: CASSRPRGQETQYF. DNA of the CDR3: TGTGCCAGCAGCCGCCCCAGAGGCCAAGAGACCCAGTACTTC.

The CDR3 DNA follows: TGTGCCAGCAGCCCCTCCCCAGGTCTAAGCAATCAGCCCCAGCATTTT. This gives the protein CASSPSPGLSNQPQHF. The V gene is TRBV7-8, the J gene TRBJ1-5; the D is unclear. The V end was cut by 5 bases, the J end by 1 base, with 15 bases between. This CDR3 spans 16 amino acids. From germline, CDR1 is SGHVS and CDR2 FQNEAQ.

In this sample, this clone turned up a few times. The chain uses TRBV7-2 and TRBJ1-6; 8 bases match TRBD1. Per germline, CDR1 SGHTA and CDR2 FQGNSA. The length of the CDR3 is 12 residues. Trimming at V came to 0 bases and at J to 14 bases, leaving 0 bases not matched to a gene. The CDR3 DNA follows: TGTGCCAGCAGCTTAGCGACAGGGGCCCTCCACTTT. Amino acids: CASSLATGALHF.

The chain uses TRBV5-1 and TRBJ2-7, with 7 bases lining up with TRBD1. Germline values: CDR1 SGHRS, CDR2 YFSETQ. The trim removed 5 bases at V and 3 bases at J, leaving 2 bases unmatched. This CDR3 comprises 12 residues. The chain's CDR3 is CASRRQGYEQYF. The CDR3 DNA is TGCGCCAGCAGGAGACAGGGCTACGAGCAGTACTTC.

The CDR3 sequence is CASSPWGGNQPQHF. Here the CDR3 DNA reads TGTGCCAGCAGTCCGTGGGGGGGCAATCAGCCCCAGCATTTT. The chain is built from TRBV6-5 and TRBJ1-5; D may be TRBD1 (5 bases). Trimming left V 5 bases short and J 2 bases short, with 10 bases between. This CDR3 has 14 residues. Looked up from germline, CDR1 is MNHEY and CDR2 is SVGAGI.

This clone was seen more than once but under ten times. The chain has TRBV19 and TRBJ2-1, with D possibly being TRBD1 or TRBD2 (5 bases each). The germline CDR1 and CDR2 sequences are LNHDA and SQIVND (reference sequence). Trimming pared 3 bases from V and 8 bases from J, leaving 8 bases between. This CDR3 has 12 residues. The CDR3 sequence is CASSMRDHEQFF. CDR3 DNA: TGTGCCAGTAGTATGAGGGACCATGAGCAGTTCTTC. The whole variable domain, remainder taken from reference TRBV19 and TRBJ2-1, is DGGITQSPKYLFRKEGQNVTLSCEQNLNHDAMYWYRQDPGQGLRLIYYSQIVNDFQKGDIAEGYSVSREKKESFPLTVTSAQKNPTAFYLCASSMRDHEQFFGPGTRLTVL.

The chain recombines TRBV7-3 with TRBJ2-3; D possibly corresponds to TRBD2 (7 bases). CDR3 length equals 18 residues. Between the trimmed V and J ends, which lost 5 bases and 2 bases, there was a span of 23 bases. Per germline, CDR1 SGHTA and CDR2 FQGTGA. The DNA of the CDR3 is TGTGCCAGCAGCGCCACGGCCGGAGGCGGGGGCTACACAGATACGCAGTATTTT. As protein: CASSATAGGGGYTDTQYF.

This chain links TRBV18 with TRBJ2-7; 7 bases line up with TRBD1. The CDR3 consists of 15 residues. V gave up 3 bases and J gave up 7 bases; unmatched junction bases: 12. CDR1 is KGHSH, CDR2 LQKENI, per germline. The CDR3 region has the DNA TGTGCCAGCTCACCTTATAGAAAAGGGGGCACGGAGCAGTACTTC. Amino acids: CASSPYRKGGTEQYF.

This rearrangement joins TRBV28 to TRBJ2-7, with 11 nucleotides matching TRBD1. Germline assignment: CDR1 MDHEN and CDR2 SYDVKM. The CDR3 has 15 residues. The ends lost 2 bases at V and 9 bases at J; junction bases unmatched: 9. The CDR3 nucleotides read TGTGCCAGCAGTTTAGCCGGGACAGGGGGTAATCGGCAGTACTTC. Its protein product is CASSLAGTGGNRQYF.

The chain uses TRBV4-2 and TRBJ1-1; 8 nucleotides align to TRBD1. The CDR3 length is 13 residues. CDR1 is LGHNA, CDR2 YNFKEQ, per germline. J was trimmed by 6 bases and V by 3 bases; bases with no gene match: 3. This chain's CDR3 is CASSHPQGAEAFF. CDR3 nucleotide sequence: TGTGCCAGCAGCCATCCACAGGGGGCTGAAGCTTTCTTT.